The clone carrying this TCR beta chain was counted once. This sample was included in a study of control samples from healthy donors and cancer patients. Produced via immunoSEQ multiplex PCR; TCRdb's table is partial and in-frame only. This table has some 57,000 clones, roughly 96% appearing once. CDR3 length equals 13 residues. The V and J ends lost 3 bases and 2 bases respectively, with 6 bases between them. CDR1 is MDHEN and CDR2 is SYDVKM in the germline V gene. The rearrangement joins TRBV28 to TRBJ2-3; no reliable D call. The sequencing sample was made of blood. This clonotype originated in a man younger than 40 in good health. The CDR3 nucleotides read TGTGCCAGCAGTTTCCCTAACACAGATACGCAGTATTTT. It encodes CASSFPNTDTQYF.